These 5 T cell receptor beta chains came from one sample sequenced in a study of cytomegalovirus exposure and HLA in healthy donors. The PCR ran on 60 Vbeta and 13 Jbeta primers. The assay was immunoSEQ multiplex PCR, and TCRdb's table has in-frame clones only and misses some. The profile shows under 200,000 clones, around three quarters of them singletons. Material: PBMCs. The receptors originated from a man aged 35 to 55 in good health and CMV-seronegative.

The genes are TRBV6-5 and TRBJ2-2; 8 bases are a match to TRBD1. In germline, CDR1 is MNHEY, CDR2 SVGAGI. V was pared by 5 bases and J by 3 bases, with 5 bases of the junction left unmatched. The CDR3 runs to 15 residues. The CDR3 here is CASSRTGTHTGELFF. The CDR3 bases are TGTGCCAGCAGTCGGACAGGGACGCACACCGGGGAGCTGTTTTTT.

CDR3 nucleotides: TGTGCCAGCAGTTACTCGATCGGGAACACCGGGGAGCTGTTTTTT. Residues: CASSYSIGNTGELFF. The genes are TRBV6-8 and TRBJ2-2; D ambiguous. Germline values: CDR1 MNHGY, CDR2 SAAAGT. V was cut by 0 bases and J by 1 base, with 6 bases left in between. CDR3 size: 15 residues.

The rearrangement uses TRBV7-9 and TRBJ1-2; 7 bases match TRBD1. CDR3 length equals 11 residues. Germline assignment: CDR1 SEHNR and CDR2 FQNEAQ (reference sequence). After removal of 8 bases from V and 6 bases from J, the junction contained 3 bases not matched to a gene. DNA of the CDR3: TGTGCCAGCCCCAGGGGGGATGGCTACACCTTC. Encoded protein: CASPRGDGYTF.

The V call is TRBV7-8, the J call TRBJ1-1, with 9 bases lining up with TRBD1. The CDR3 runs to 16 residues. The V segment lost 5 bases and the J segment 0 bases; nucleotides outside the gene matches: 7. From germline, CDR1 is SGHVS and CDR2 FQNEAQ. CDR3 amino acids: CASSLRTGALNTEAFF. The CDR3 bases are TGTGCCAGCAGCCTTCGGACAGGGGCCCTGAACACTGAAGCTTTCTTT.

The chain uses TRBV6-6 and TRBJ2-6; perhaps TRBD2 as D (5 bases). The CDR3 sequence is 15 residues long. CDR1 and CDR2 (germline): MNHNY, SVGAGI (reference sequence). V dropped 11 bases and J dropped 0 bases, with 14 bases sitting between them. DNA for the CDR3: TGTGCCTCCCTGACCGGGGACTCTGGGGCCAACGTCCTGACTTTC. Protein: CASLTGDSGANVLTF.